This is a list of T cell receptor beta chains from one sample in a study of beta chain features in type 1 diabetes. The data were produced by immunoSEQ multiplex PCR, yet TCRdb's version contains in-frame clones alone and is incomplete. The repertoire consists of 500,000 to 800,000 clones, with roughly 12% occurring once and the leading ten covering roughly 0.12%. The sequenced material came from naive CD4+ T cells from blood. The receptors stem from a man between 25 and 39 years old with type 1 diabetes. The CDR3 runs from the conserved cysteine through the conserved F or W. A D gene is named only where the DNA matches it firmly. Only part of the rows carry a size: once, few, many, or a class if the clone is expanded.

D gene,J gene,V gene,clone size,CDR3 DNA,CDR3 protein
.,TRBJ2-5,TRBV29-1,.,TGCAGCGTTATGGGGGGCTATGGGGAGACCCAGTACTTC,CSVMGGYGETQYF
TRBD1,TRBJ1-4,TRBV7-2,.,TGTGCCAGCAGCCCCAGGACAGGGGGGCAAAATGAAAAACTGTTTTTT,CASSPRTGGQNEKLFF
TRBD1,TRBJ2-2,TRBV11-2,.,TGTGCCAGCAAAATCCGGGACAGAGGCACCGGGGAGCTGTTTTTT,CASKIRDRGTGELFF
.,TRBJ2-6,TRBV29-1,.,TGCAGCGTTCAGACAGGAGGAACTGGGGCCAACGTCCTGACTTTC,CSVQTGGTGANVLTF
TRBD1,TRBJ2-3,TRBV19,few,TGTGCCAGTAGTATATTTGGGGGACAGAACACAGATACGCAGTATTTT,CASSIFGGQNTDTQYF
.,TRBJ2-3,TRBV7-8,few,TGTGCCAGCAGCTTCAAGAGGGTGGTTTTTGCAGATACGCAGTATTTT,CASSFKRVVFADTQYF
TRBD1,TRBJ2-1,TRBV18,few,TGTGCCAGCTCACCCTCTCTCGGGACAGGGGGAATTAGTTACAATGAGCAGTTCTTC,CASSPSLGTGGISYNEQFF
TRBD2,TRBJ2-3,TRBV2,.,TGTGCCAGCAGTTCACTAGCGGCTAGCACAGATACGCAGTATTTT,CASSSLAASTDTQYF
.,TRBJ1-2,TRBV29-1,.,TGCAGCGCTGAAGCTGGGGTTGCTAACTATGGCTACACCTTC,CSAEAGVANYGYTF
TRBD1,TRBJ1-1,TRBV11-1,few,TGTGCCAGCAGCTTAAACAGGGGGAACACTGAAGCTTTCTTT,CASSLNRGNTEAFF
.,TRBJ2-1,TRBV7-9,.,TGTGCCAGCAGCCCCCTGCAGGGGGGGCAAGGGAATGAGCAGTTCTTC,CASSPLQGGQGNEQFF
.,TRBJ2-1,TRBV2,few,TGTGCCAGCGGGAGCTACAATGAGCAGTTCTTC,CASGSYNEQFF
.,TRBJ1-3,TRBV9,.,TGTGCCAGCAGCGTAGGAAGTCGAGACACCATATATTTT,CASSVGSRDTIYF
.,TRBJ1-6,TRBV20-1,few,TGCAGTGCCCCCATGTTGGCAACCCTCCACTTT,CSAPMLATLHF
.,TRBJ2-7,TRBV14,few,TGTGCCAGCAGCCCCCAGGGCTACGAGCAGTACTTC,CASSPQGYEQYF
.,TRBJ1-1,TRBV7-3,.,TGTGCCAGCAGCCCCTCCGGGGGGGCGATCAACACTGAAGCTTTCTTT,CASSPSGGAINTEAFF
TRBD1,TRBJ1-6,TRBV7-2,.,TGTGCCAGCAACGATCCCGGGACAGGGTATTCACCCCTCCACTTT,CASNDPGTGYSPLHF
TRBD2,TRBJ2-5,TRBV5-4,.,TGTGCCAGCAGCTTGGGTAGCGGGGGATGGATAGAGACCCAGTACTTC,CASSLGSGGWIETQYF
.,TRBJ1-2,TRBV28,.,TGTGCCAGCAGTTCAGCGGCAGACCGTAACTATGGCTACACCTTC,CASSSAADRNYGYTF
TRBD2,TRBJ2-7,TRBV12-5,few,TGTGCTAGTGGTTTGGTTGCGGGAGGTCGGGAGCAGTACTTC,CASGLVAGGREQYF
TRBD1,TRBJ1-6,TRBV7-3,few,TGTGCCAGCAGCGAGGGACAGGGTTCACCCCTCCACTTT,CASSEGQGSPLHF
.,TRBJ1-2,TRBV7-9,few,TGTGCCAGCAGCCCCCCACTGGGCACCACGTATGGCTACACCTTC,CASSPPLGTTYGYTF
.,TRBJ2-7,TRBV19,.,TGTGCCAGTAGTGTACCCGGGACAATCGCGTACGAGCAGTACTTC,CASSVPGTIAYEQYF
.,TRBJ1-4,TRBV7-9,few,TGTGCCAGCAGCTTAAGAACTAATGAAAAACTGTTTTTT,CASSLRTNEKLFF
.,TRBJ2-7,TRBV10-1,few,TGCGCCAGCAGTGACAGTAAGTCAAGCGAGCAGTACTTC,CASSDSKSSEQYF
TRBD1,TRBJ1-4,TRBV19,.,TGTGCCAGTAGGACCGGGACAGGAGATGAAAAACTGTTTTTT,CASRTGTGDEKLFF
.,TRBJ1-1,TRBV4-3,.,TGCGCCAGCAGCCAAGGGGAGGGAGAAGCTTTCTTT,CASSQGEGEAFF
.,TRBJ2-2,TRBV29-1,.,TGCAGCTGTCGGCAGAACACCGGGGAGCTGTTTTTT,CSCRQNTGELFF
TRBD2,TRBJ2-5,TRBV6-5,few,TGTGCCAGCAGTTACCTTCGGCGGGGGACCCAGGAGACCCAGTACTTC,CASSYLRRGTQETQYF
.,TRBJ2-5,TRBV7-2,.,TGTGCCAGCAGCTTAGGAGAAGAGACCCAGTACTTC,CASSLGEETQYF
.,TRBJ2-3,TRBV11-1,.,TGTGCCAGCAGCTTTACTACAGGGCCAGATACGCAGTATTTT,CASSFTTGPDTQYF
.,TRBJ2-3,TRBV11-2,.,TGTGCCAGCAGCGCTTCGGGACTCTCGGGCGCAGATACGCAGTATTTT,CASSASGLSGADTQYF
.,TRBJ2-2,TRBV5-6,.,TGTGCCAGCAGCTTTAAGCACACCGGGGAGCTGTTTTTT,CASSFKHTGELFF
.,TRBJ2-5,TRBV7-9,.,TGTGCCAGCACCTCCTTGGCGGGGGACAAAGAGACCCAGTACTTC,CASTSLAGDKETQYF
.,TRBJ2-1,TRBV19,few,TGTGCCAGTAGTCCAAGCCAGGGTACCGAGCAGTTCTTC,CASSPSQGTEQFF
TRBD1,TRBJ1-4,TRBV9,.,TGTGCCAGCAGCTACGGACAGGGGGACGAAAAACTGTTTTTT,CASSYGQGDEKLFF
.,TRBJ1-2,TRBV10-3,.,TGTGCCATCGGAACACAGGGAATCCATGGCTACACCTTC,CAIGTQGIHGYTF
.,TRBJ1-4,TRBV4-3,few,TGCGCCAGCAGCCAAGTCCTGAGAGGGGAAAAACTGTTTTTT,CASSQVLRGEKLFF
.,TRBJ1-4,TRBV7-2,few,TGTGCCAGCAGCTTATACACGGGAACTAATGAAAAACTGTTTTTT,CASSLYTGTNEKLFF
.,TRBJ1-1,TRBV6-6,.,TGTGCCAGCAGTTACTCGAGGAGCAACACTGAAGCTTTCTTT,CASSYSRSNTEAFF
TRBD2,TRBJ2-2,TRBV5-4,.,TGTGCCAGCAGCTTGTGGGTAGCGGGGTTCACCGGGGAGCTGTTTTTT,CASSLWVAGFTGELFF
.,TRBJ2-7,TRBV7-9,.,TGTGCCAGCAGCTTCGGTCACATCCCCTACGAGCAGTACTTC,CASSFGHIPYEQYF
TRBD1,TRBJ1-5,TRBV19,few,TGTGCCAGTACGGGACAGGGTATAGTTCGGCCCCAGCATTTT,CASTGQGIVRPQHF
.,TRBJ1-1,TRBV2,.,TGTGCCAGCAGGGCGAGGGTGGTGAACACTGAAGCTTTCTTT,CASRARVVNTEAFF
.,TRBJ2-5,TRBV7-2,.,TGTGCCAGCAGCTTAGGGGGGGCCGTAGAGACCCAGTACTTC,CASSLGGAVETQYF
.,TRBJ1-5,TRBV6-5,.,TGTGCCAGCAGCAGGGTCAATCAGCCCCAGCATTTT,CASSRVNQPQHF
.,TRBJ2-1,TRBV9,few,TGTGCCAGCAGCGTCATGTCGCAGGGGAGGAGCTCCTACAATGAGCAGTTCTTC,CASSVMSQGRSSYNEQFF
.,TRBJ1-2,TRBV28,few,TGTGCCAGCAGTTTACAGGGGAACTATGGCTACACCTTC,CASSLQGNYGYTF
.,TRBJ1-5,TRBV7-2,.,TGTGCCAGCAGCCCGTCCCGGGGGGGGAATCAGCCCCAGCATTTT,CASSPSRGGNQPQHF
.,TRBJ2-7,TRBV11-2,once,TGTGCCAGCAGCTTAGATGGGGCGGGCTCCTACGAGCAGTACTTC,CASSLDGAGSYEQYF
.,TRBJ2-5,TRBV7-2,.,TGTGCCAGCAGCTTCGTGGGCCAAGAGACCCAGTACTTC,CASSFVGQETQYF
.,TRBJ2-2,TRBV25-1,few,TGTGCCAGCAGTCTGATGGGGCTTTCAAACACCGGGGAGCTGTTTTTT,CASSLMGLSNTGELFF
.,TRBJ2-3,TRBV7-9,.,TGTGCCAGTCTTGCCGCAGGGGCGACAGATACGCAGTATTTT,CASLAAGATDTQYF
.,TRBJ2-1,TRBV5-1,.,TGCGCCAGCAGCTCCCGGGACTGGGCCAATGAGCAGTTCTTC,CASSSRDWANEQFF
.,TRBJ2-3,TRBV11-2,.,TGTGCCAGCAGCTTAGCTTTTCGGGTAGTCCGCACAGATACGCAGTATTTT,CASSLAFRVVRTDTQYF
.,TRBJ1-2,TRBV27,.,TGTGCCAGCAGTCCTAGCGCTAACTATGGCTACACCTTC,CASSPSANYGYTF
TRBD1,TRBJ2-3,TRBV5-1,.,TGCGCCAGCAGCCCGGGGACAGAGGCCCCTAGCACAGATACGCAGTATTTT,CASSPGTEAPSTDTQYF
.,TRBJ2-2,TRBV5-1,few,TGCGCCAGCAGCCCCCGGCGGACGAACACCGGGGAGCTGTTTTTT,CASSPRRTNTGELFF